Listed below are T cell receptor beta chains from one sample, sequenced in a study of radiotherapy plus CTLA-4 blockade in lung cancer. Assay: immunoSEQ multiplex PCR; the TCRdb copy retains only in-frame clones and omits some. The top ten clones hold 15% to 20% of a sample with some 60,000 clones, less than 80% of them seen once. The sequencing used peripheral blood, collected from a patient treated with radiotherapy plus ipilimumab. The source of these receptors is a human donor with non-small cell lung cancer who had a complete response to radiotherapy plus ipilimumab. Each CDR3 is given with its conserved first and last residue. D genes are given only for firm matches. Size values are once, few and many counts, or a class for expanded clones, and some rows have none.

CDR3 DNA: TGTGCCAGTAGGCCAGGACAGGGCCTGGTCGGTAATTCACCCCTCCACTTT
CDR3 protein: CASRPGQGLVGNSPLHF
clone size: -
J gene: TRBJ1-6
V gene: TRBV19
D gene: TRBD1

CDR3 DNA: TGCGCCAGCAGCCCAGTCGGACAGGGGCTATATGGCTACACCTTC
CDR3 protein: CASSPVGQGLYGYTF
clone size: -
J gene: TRBJ1-2
V gene: TRBV4-3
D gene: TRBD1

CDR3 DNA: TGTGCCAGCAGCTTAGCGGCCAGGGACTTTAATGAAAAACTGTTTTTT
CDR3 protein: CASSLAARDFNEKLFF
clone size: -
J gene: TRBJ1-4
V gene: TRBV7-2
D gene: -

CDR3 DNA: TGTGCCAGCAGCTTAGTATTCTCCTACGAGCAGTACTTC
CDR3 protein: CASSLVFSYEQYF
clone size: -
J gene: TRBJ2-7
V gene: TRBV7-2
D gene: -

CDR3 DNA: TGTGCCAGCGTAAGACTAGCGGGGGGGCCTTTTGAGCAGTACTTC
CDR3 protein: CASVRLAGGPFEQYF
clone size: -
J gene: TRBJ2-7
V gene: TRBV2
D gene: TRBD2

CDR3 DNA: TGCAGTGCTAGAGATGGGGCGGGGGAGTACTTC
CDR3 protein: CSARDGAGEYF
clone size: -
J gene: TRBJ2-7
V gene: TRBV20-1
D gene: TRBD2

CDR3 DNA: TGCGCCAGCAGCTACCCCCAGGGGACGGCCGAGCAGTACTTC
CDR3 protein: CASSYPQGTAEQYF
clone size: -
J gene: TRBJ2-7
V gene: TRBV5-1
D gene: -

CDR3 DNA: TGTGCCAGCAGCGTAGGTGGGTTTCTAGGGGTTGAGCAGTTCTTC
CDR3 protein: CASSVGGFLGVEQFF
clone size: -
J gene: TRBJ2-1
V gene: TRBV9
D gene: -

CDR3 DNA: TGTGCCAGTAGTACCACAGGGAACTACAATGAGCAGTTCTTC
CDR3 protein: CASSTTGNYNEQFF
clone size: once
J gene: TRBJ2-1
V gene: TRBV19
D gene: -

CDR3 DNA: TGTGCCAGCAGTGAGTCCCGGGTCTATGGCTACACCTTC
CDR3 protein: CASSESRVYGYTF
clone size: -
J gene: TRBJ1-2
V gene: TRBV2
D gene: -

CDR3 DNA: TGCAGCGTTGATAATGGCGGCTACACCTTC
CDR3 protein: CSVDNGGYTF
clone size: -
J gene: TRBJ1-2
V gene: TRBV29-1
D gene: -

CDR3 DNA: TGCGCCAGCAGCCAAGTGGTCGGGGGGGTCGTCGCTTTCTTT
CDR3 protein: CASSQVVGGVVAFF
clone size: -
J gene: TRBJ1-1
V gene: TRBV4-3
D gene: -

CDR3 DNA: TGTGCCAGCGGCCCGGGGGGGGGCAATCAGCCCCAGCATTTT
CDR3 protein: CASGPGGGNQPQHF
clone size: -
J gene: TRBJ1-5
V gene: TRBV6-5
D gene: -

CDR3 DNA: TGCGCCAGCAGCTTGGCCCTCACATATTACAATGAGCAGTTCTTC
CDR3 protein: CASSLALTYYNEQFF
clone size: -
J gene: TRBJ2-1
V gene: TRBV5-1
D gene: -

CDR3 DNA: TGTGCCAGCAGCCCGGGGAGGGTGGGTGGCTACACCTTC
CDR3 protein: CASSPGRVGGYTF
clone size: once
J gene: TRBJ1-2
V gene: TRBV6-5
D gene: -

CDR3 DNA: TGCGCCAGCAGCTTGGGGGCTGGGGCAGGGGGCGGTGAAAAACTGTTTTTT
CDR3 protein: CASSLGAGAGGGEKLFF
clone size: -
J gene: TRBJ1-4
V gene: TRBV5-1
D gene: TRBD1

CDR3 DNA: TGTGCCAGCAGTTATTACAGGGGGCCCTCGGATGACAATAGCAATCAGCCCCAGCATTTT
CDR3 protein: CASSYYRGPSDDNSNQPQHF
clone size: -
J gene: TRBJ1-5
V gene: TRBV6-9
D gene: TRBD1

CDR3 DNA: TGCGCCAGCAGCTCCAGTGGGACTAAAGAGACCCAGTACTTC
CDR3 protein: CASSSSGTKETQYF
clone size: -
J gene: TRBJ2-5
V gene: TRBV5-1
D gene: TRBD2

CDR3 DNA: TGTGCCAGCAGCTTAGCGAGGGCAGGGGGCGGCTACACCTTC
CDR3 protein: CASSLARAGGGYTF
clone size: -
J gene: TRBJ1-2
V gene: TRBV11-2
D gene: TRBD1

CDR3 DNA: TGTGCCAGCAGTTTATCTCGACAGGGCGTGAGGGGCTACACCTTC
CDR3 protein: CASSLSRQGVRGYTF
clone size: -
J gene: TRBJ1-2
V gene: TRBV27
D gene: TRBD1

CDR3 DNA: TGTGCCTGGAGTCATTTGAAAGGGGGGGGCGAAAAACTGTTTTTT
CDR3 protein: CAWSHLKGGGEKLFF
clone size: -
J gene: TRBJ1-4
V gene: TRBV30
D gene: -

CDR3 DNA: TGTGCCAGCTCACCCGAGGTAGGGGCACAGAACACTGAAGCTTTCTTT
CDR3 protein: CASSPEVGAQNTEAFF
clone size: -
J gene: TRBJ1-1
V gene: TRBV18
D gene: -

CDR3 DNA: TGTGCCAGCACGCGGGAGAGATACAATGAGCAGTTCTTC
CDR3 protein: CASTRERYNEQFF
clone size: -
J gene: TRBJ2-1
V gene: TRBV7-2
D gene: TRBD2

CDR3 DNA: TGTGCCAGCAGCCTCCACGCGGGGGGGCTTGTCACTGAAGCTTTCTTT
CDR3 protein: CASSLHAGGLVTEAFF
clone size: -
J gene: TRBJ1-1
V gene: TRBV7-8
D gene: -

CDR3 DNA: TGCAGCGTGACTGCCTCGGGGTTCACTGAAGCTTTCTTT
CDR3 protein: CSVTASGFTEAFF
clone size: -
J gene: TRBJ1-1
V gene: TRBV29-1
D gene: -

CDR3 DNA: TGTGCCAGCAGCGCCAGGGACACAGATACGCAGTATTTT
CDR3 protein: CASSARDTDTQYF
clone size: -
J gene: TRBJ2-3
V gene: TRBV9
D gene: -

CDR3 DNA: TGTGCCAGCAGCTTGGCCGCAGTCCTTAGCCCTAACTATGGCTACACCTTC
CDR3 protein: CASSLAAVLSPNYGYTF
clone size: -
J gene: TRBJ1-2
V gene: TRBV5-4
D gene: -

CDR3 DNA: TGCGCCAGCAGCCAAGTTTTAGCGGCCCCCTCCTACGAGCAGTACTTC
CDR3 protein: CASSQVLAAPSYEQYF
clone size: -
J gene: TRBJ2-7
V gene: TRBV4-3
D gene: -

CDR3 DNA: TGCAGCGTTGACGGGCAGGGGGGTGAGCCCCAGCATTTT
CDR3 protein: CSVDGQGGEPQHF
clone size: -
J gene: TRBJ1-5
V gene: TRBV29-1
D gene: TRBD1

CDR3 DNA: TGTGCCAGCAGTGAGTACATGACAGGGAATTCACCCCTCCACTTT
CDR3 protein: CASSEYMTGNSPLHF
clone size: -
J gene: TRBJ1-6
V gene: TRBV2
D gene: TRBD1